This T cell receptor beta chain was identified during a study of vaccination effects on CD4 cells after COVID-19. Viral peptide pool expansion of antigen-specific CD4+ T cells preceded sequencing in the ViraFEST assay. The culture ran for approximately 10 days, and then CD4+ T cells were isolated. None of the vaccinated had previously contracted SARS-CoV-2, and their nucleocapsid antibodies tested negative. This CDR3 region has 16 residues. Germline loops: CDR1 SGHNT, CDR2 YYREEE (reference sequence). V shed 5 bases and J shed 9 bases, with 24 bases lying between them. Comment on this clone: Its matching antigen is unknown.

Sequencing was performed with immunoSEQ multiplex PCR; in TCRdb, only in-frame clones are kept and a portion is missing. The sample records 50,000 or so clones, approximately 79% being singletons. This chain connects TRBV5-4 to TRBJ2-1; a weak D match, TRBD2 (6 bases). The specimen was CD4+ T cells from PBMCs cultured with HCoV-OC43 spike peptides, collected before COVID-19 vaccination. The subset was: HCoV-OC43 spike overlapping peptide pool stimulation. The receptor comes from a human donor who received a COVID-19 vaccine. The CDR3 bases are TGTGCCAGCAGTCTATATCCTAAACCGGGGGAAACTGAGCAGTTCTTC. Translating it yields CASSLYPKPGETEQFF.